This T cell receptor (beta chain) was sequenced during a study of T cell responses to AZD1222 COVID-19 vaccine. Sequencing used immunoSEQ multiplex PCR; TCRdb keeps in-frame clones, though not all of them. The sample holds approximately 150,000 clones; 70% to 90% are singletons and the top ten take 5% to 5.5%. Germline CDR1 is MNHEY and CDR2 is SVGAGI. The CDR3 covers 14 residues. This clonotype was sampled from an adult in good health. The gene calls are TRBV6-5 and TRBJ1-5, with a weak D call TRBD1 (6 bases). Sample: peripheral blood, taken on day 0 of AZD1222 vaccination. CDR3 nucleotide sequence: TGTCCCTTCGGACAGATTAGATCCAATCAGCCCCAGCATTTT. Encoded protein: CPFGQIRSNQPQHF.